Sequencing of this T cell receptor (beta chain) was carried out in a study of cytomegalovirus exposure and HLA in healthy donors. PCR amplification relied on 60 Vbeta primers (plus 13 Jbeta primers). This table comes from immunoSEQ multiplex PCR, and its TCRdb copy is limited to in-frame clones, with some not included. The profile shows approximately 180,000 clones, around four fifths of them singletons. The CDR3 has 17 residues. Germline CDR1 SGHVS, CDR2 FQNEAQ. Losses at the gene ends were 4 bases for V and 4 bases for J; bases not matched to a gene: 12. In this sample, this clone turned up once. Its antigen is as yet unknown. Study results and caveats: The study flagged roughly 150 TCR beta chains as cytomegalovirus-associated. Excluded were some V segments that proved indistinguishable, including TRBV6-2 and TRBV6-3.

The V call is TRBV7-8, the J call TRBJ2-3, with 9 bases that match TRBD2. This receptor was identified in a girl aged 5-17 years in good health and CMV-seropositive. The sample taken for sequencing was PBMCs. In DNA, the CDR3 is TGTGCCAGCAGCTCCACCATAAGCGGGGGGAGGGCAGATACGCAGTATTTT. Translating it yields CASSSTISGGRADTQYF.